This paragraph reports one T cell receptor (beta chain). Its antigen is not known. This sample is part of a study of cytomegalovirus exposure and HLA in healthy donors. Germline values: CDR1 MNHNY, CDR2 SVGAGI (reference sequence). The CDR3 loop spans 15 amino acids. Trimming cost V 8 bases and J 3 bases; bases outside gene matches: 11. Study-level points and caveats: Sequence variants that were highly shared formed a cluster that was likely a sequencing artifact. Indistinguishable V segments, including TRBV6-2 and TRBV6-3, were excluded. A later analysis reportedly identified an Asian-associated ancestry cluster as carrying fewer N-insertions than the 666-donor mean.

A multiplex PCR was run with 60 Vbeta primers and 13 Jbeta primers. Sequenced by immunoSEQ multiplex PCR; TCRdb stores in-frame clones only, minus some. The sample yields over 100,000 clones, about 64% seen once. The chain joins TRBV6-6 to TRBJ2-7; 9 bases fit TRBD1. The clonotype was recovered from a woman in her thirties or forties in good health and CMV-seronegative. Sequenced: PBMCs. The CDR3 coding sequence is TGTGCCAGCTCTAGGGAGGACAGGGGATACTACGAGCAGTACTTC. Translation: CASSREDRGYYEQYF.